This T cell receptor beta chain was observed in a study of cytomegalovirus exposure and HLA in healthy donors. Turning to the study itself: The roughly 670 first-cohort repertoires shared a platform with the roughly 120 validation repertoires, as reported in a later analysis. Study-level points and caveats: Rare sequences made up most TCRs, while some public TCRs were found in many donors. First-cohort TCR clusters were later found to tend to co-occur in the roughly 120 validation repertoires.

Generated by immunoSEQ multiplex PCR, the TCRdb table keeps only in-frame clones and is missing some. The data show around 190,000 clones, with roughly 85% seen just once and about a sixth held by the top ten. This clone was detected once. The antigen remains unidentified. V dropped 5 bases and J dropped 0; count of bases not matched to a gene: 8. Germline CDR1 reads SGHTA; CDR2 reads FQGNSA. The CDR3 spans 18 residues. The V and J genes are TRBV7-2 and TRBJ2-6; 9 bases are shared with TRBD2. The TCR comes from a young man in good health and CMV-seropositive. Material for sequencing was PBMCs. The CDR3 DNA reads TGTGCCAGCAGCCATTTAGCGGGAGCAGACTCTGGGGCCAACGTCCTGACTTTC. This encodes CASSHLAGADSGANVLTF.